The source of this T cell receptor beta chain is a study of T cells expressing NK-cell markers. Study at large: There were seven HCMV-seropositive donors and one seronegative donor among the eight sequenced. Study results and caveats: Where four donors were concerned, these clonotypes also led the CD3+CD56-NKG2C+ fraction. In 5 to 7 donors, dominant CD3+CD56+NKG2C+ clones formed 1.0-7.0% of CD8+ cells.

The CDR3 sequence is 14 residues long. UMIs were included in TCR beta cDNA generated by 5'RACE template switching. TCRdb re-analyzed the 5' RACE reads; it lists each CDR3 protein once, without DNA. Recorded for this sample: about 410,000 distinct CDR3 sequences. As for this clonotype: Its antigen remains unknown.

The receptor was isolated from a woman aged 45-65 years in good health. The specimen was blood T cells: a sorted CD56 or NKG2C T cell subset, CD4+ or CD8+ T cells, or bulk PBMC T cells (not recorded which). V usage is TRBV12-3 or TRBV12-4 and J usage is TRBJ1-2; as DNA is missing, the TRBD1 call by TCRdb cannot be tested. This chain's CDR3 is CASRPPGFNYGYTF.